The TCR beta chain described here comes from a study of T cells in pancreatic ductal adenocarcinoma. No neoadjuvant therapy was given to the selected pancreatic ductal adenocarcinoma patients before their surgery. CDR3 length equals 13 residues. From germline, CDR1 is MDHEN and CDR2 SYDVKM. V lost 6 bases and J 0 bases, leaving 9 bases between the germline ends. Repertoires were generated with immunoSEQ multiplex PCR, while TCRdb's copy carries only in-frame clones and drops some. The table has approximately 11,000 clones, just over 85% seen once; the top ten hold less than 20%. This sequence was found in a human donor with pancreatic ductal adenocarcinoma. V is TRBV28 and J is TRBJ2-7; D gene uncertain. Material for sequencing was PBMCs. The CDR3 here is CASSSPLSYEQYF. CDR3 DNA sequence: TGTGCCAGCAGCTCTCCCCTCTCCTACGAGCAGTACTTC.